This entry describes one T cell receptor (beta chain). The data were taken from a study of control samples from healthy donors and cancer patients. Sequencing used immunoSEQ multiplex PCR; TCRdb keeps in-frame clones, though not all of them. Altogether around 94,000 clones are present, approximately 86% being singletons, with the ten largest covering roughly 1.2%. The sequence came from a woman in her forties or fifties in good health. Sequencing input: blood.

CDR3 amino acids: CASSTDRLGKETQYF. The CDR3, as DNA: TGTGCCAGCAGCACCGACCGACTTGGGAAAGAGACCCAGTACTTC. V is TRBV27 and J is TRBJ2-5, with D unclear. Germline V CDR1 and CDR2: MNHEY, SMNVEV (reference sequence). Trimming stripped 6 bases from V and 3 bases from J, with 17 bases between. The CDR3 sequence is 15 residues long.